These T cell receptor beta chains were read from a single sample in a study of blood T cell repertoires in COVID-19. Produced via immunoSEQ multiplex PCR; TCRdb's table is partial and in-frame only. The repertoire holds approximately 210,000 clones, with 84% as singletons. The sequencing sample was made of peripheral blood. Every receptor here comes from a man aged 25-45 years with active or convalescent COVID-19. CDR3s include the opening cysteine and the closing phenylalanine or tryptophan. D genes are given only for firm matches. Size tells how often a clone was seen (once, few, many) or the class of an expanded clone, and some rows leave it out.

>-|TRBJ2-5|14|TRBV5-4|TRBD2
CASSPGGLGETQYF
TGTGCCAGCAGCCCGGGGGGACTAGGGGAGACCCAGTACTTC
>-|TRBJ2-2|16|TRBV4-3|-
CASSQDHRVNTGELFF
TGCGCCAGCAGCCAAGATCACAGAGTGAACACCGGGGAGCTGTTTTTT
>-|TRBJ2-1|17|TRBV4-2|TRBD2
CASSQATGRGDPGEQFF
TGTGCCAGCAGCCAAGCGACTGGGCGGGGGGATCCGGGTGAGCAGTTCTTC
>-|TRBJ2-1|11|TRBV2|TRBD2
CARREGNEQFF
TGTGCCAGGAGGGAGGGGAATGAGCAGTTCTTC
>-|TRBJ2-7|15|TRBV5-8|TRBD1
CASSLGSGQGHEQYF
TGTGCCAGCAGCTTGGGGTCGGGACAGGGGCACGAGCAGTACTTC
>-|TRBJ1-1|13|TRBV5-1|TRBD1
CASSLGGQPAAFF
TGCGCCAGCAGCTTGGGGGGACAGCCGGCAGCTTTCTTT
>-|TRBJ1-2|16|TRBV7-3|TRBD1
CASSPEGQGAPYGYTF
TGTGCCAGCAGCCCGGAGGGACAGGGGGCTCCCTATGGCTACACCTTC
>-|TRBJ2-2|15|TRBV7-2|-
CASSPSRGNTGELFF
TGTGCCAGCAGCCCCTCTCGGGGAAACACCGGGGAGCTGTTTTTT
>-|TRBJ1-2|14|TRBV5-1|-
CASSLGQGNYGYTF
TGCGCCAGCAGCTTGGGGCAGGGGAACTATGGCTACACCTTC
>few|TRBJ2-3|16|TRBV4-3|-
CASSQDLGQGPDTQYF
TGCGCCAGCAGCCAAGATTTGGGCCAGGGGCCAGATACGCAGTATTTT
>-|TRBJ2-1|14|TRBV13|-
CASSLRLDYNEQFF
TGTGCCAGCAGCCTAAGACTGGACTACAATGAGCAGTTCTTC
>-|TRBJ2-2|16|TRBV18|-
CASSLNPGSDTGELFF
TGTGCCAGCTCACTTAATCCAGGATCGGACACCGGGGAGCTGTTTTTT
>-|TRBJ1-6|14|TRBV7-2|-
CASSLDPGGSPLHF
TGTGCCAGCAGCTTAGATCCGGGTGGCTCACCCCTCCACTTT
>few|TRBJ2-2|19|TRBV7-9|TRBD2
CASSLGFSTSGNGAGELFF
TGTGCCAGCAGCTTAGGGTTCTCTACTAGCGGGAATGGGGCCGGGGAGCTGTTTTTT
>-|TRBJ1-1|12|TRBV10-3|-
CAISESSGAAFF
TGTGCCATCAGTGAGTCATCAGGGGCAGCTTTCTTT
>-|TRBJ1-2|16|TRBV6-1|-
CASSEGWVAATGGYTF
TGTGCCAGCAGTGAAGGGTGGGTAGCCGCAACTGGGGGCTACACCTTC
>-|TRBJ2-5|15|TRBV11-3|TRBD1
CASSTRQGGRETQYF
TGTGCCAGCAGCACGCGACAGGGCGGTCGAGAGACCCAGTACTTC
>-|TRBJ2-3|14|TRBV10-1|TRBD2
CASSVGGALDTQYF
TGCGCCAGCAGTGTCGGGGGGGCCTTGGATACGCAGTATTTT
>-|TRBJ2-5|13|TRBV5-4|TRBD2
CASSTLAQETQYF
TGTGCCAGCAGCACACTAGCGCAGGAGACCCAGTACTTC
>once|TRBJ2-4|14|TRBV7-8|TRBD1
CASSLRPGGDIQYF
TGTGCCAGCAGCTTAAGGCCAGGGGGAGACATTCAGTACTTC